This T cell receptor beta chain was recovered during a study of PD-L1 blockade in urothelial cancer. Background on the study: Starting in the mid-2010s, patients were given atezolizumab (1,200 mg intravenously every 3 weeks). Study patients had been treated with 0 to 3 previous chemotherapy regimens. About 85% of the 29 patients were men with bladder-origin urothelial cancer.

The table came from immunoSEQ multiplex PCR; TCRdb's copy has only in-frame clones and leaves some out. The sample holds fewer than 40,000 clones; around 86% are singletons and the top ten take under 4.5%. There were between 1 and 8 samples from each patient, taken pretreatment and on-treatment. CDR3 size: 14 residues. V lost 7 bases to trimming and J lost 2 bases, with 14 bases between them. Germline V CDR1 and CDR2: SEHNR, FQNEAQ (reference sequence). This sample comprised PBMCs, obtained around atezolizumab (anti-PD-L1) treatment. The clonotype was recovered from a man aged 50 to 60 with urothelial cancer. The rearrangement links TRBV7-9 to TRBJ1-2; D perhaps matches TRBD1 (5 bases). CDR3 sequence reads: CASTTTGINYGYTF. As DNA, the CDR3 is TGTGCCAGCACCACCACAGGTATCAACTATGGCTACACCTTC.